These 5 T cell receptor beta chains were sequenced from one sample in a study of cytomegalovirus exposure and HLA in healthy donors. It was with 60 Vbeta and 13 Jbeta primers that the PCR ran. Using immunoSEQ multiplex PCR, the repertoire was profiled, and TCRdb retains in-frame clones only, with some absent. The table records 90,000 or so clones, around 73% of them present only once. Sequences were obtained from PBMCs. These receptor sequences come from a middle-aged woman in good health and CMV-seronegative.

The table lists this clone with a few counts. The gene calls are TRBV11-2 and TRBJ2-1, with 8 bases identical to TRBD2. Germline V gives CDR1 SGHAT, CDR2 FQNNGV. This CDR3 comprises 16 residues. Trimming took 4 bases from V and 5 from J; bases not matched to a gene: 10. The DNA for the CDR3 is TGTGCCAGCAGCTACCCTCGGGGGGGGAGTCACAATGAGCAGTTCTTC. As protein: CASSYPRGGSHNEQFF.

This clone was picked up a small number of times. This chain joins TRBV13 and TRBJ2-7; D may be TRBD2 (5 bases). CDR1 and CDR2 (germline): PRHDT, FYEKMQ (reference sequence). Deletions cut 4 bases from V and 0 bases from J, with 16 bases between. The CDR3 length is 16 residues. CDR3 amino acids: CASSSRASGFSYEQYF. Written as DNA, the CDR3 is TGTGCCAGCAGCTCAAGGGCCAGCGGATTCTCCTACGAGCAGTACTTC.

The chain joins TRBV7-9 to TRBJ2-2; TRBD1 matches at 8 bases. The junction had 9 bases not matched to a gene; V was cut back by 5 bases and J by 4 bases. The CDR3 runs 16 residues. Germline V gene sequence: CDR1 SEHNR, CDR2 FQNEAQ (reference sequence). The CDR3 protein is CASSPGGGYGTGELFF. DNA for the CDR3: TGTGCCAGCAGCCCAGGGGGCGGGTACGGCACCGGGGAGCTGTTTTTT.

This clone was observed a single time. The V and J genes are TRBV9 and TRBJ2-7; D is possibly TRBD1 (5 bases). Germline CDR1 SGDLS, CDR2 YYNGEE. The length of the CDR3 is 14 residues. Trimming cost V 4 bases and J 0 bases, with 11 bases left between them. The CDR3 region has the DNA TGTGCCAGCAGCTTAGACAGCATCTCCTACGAGCAGTACTTC. Amino acids: CASSLDSISYEQYF.

V and J are TRBV28 and TRBJ1-5; D gene unclear. There are 15 residues in the CDR3. The germline V gene has CDR1 MDHEN and CDR2 SYDVKM. The V end lost 4 bases, the J end lost 1 base, and 11 bases lay between the germline ends. The CDR3 loop is CASSWRLGSNQPQHF. As DNA, the CDR3 is TGTGCCAGCAGTTGGAGGTTAGGAAGCAATCAGCCCCAGCATTTT.